This T cell receptor (beta chain) was observed in a study of blood T cell repertoires in COVID-19. V lost 3 bases, J lost 0 bases, and 18 bases lay in between. The CDR3 totals 18 residues. Germline V gene sequence: CDR1 SGDLS, CDR2 YYNGEE. The assay was immunoSEQ multiplex PCR, and TCRdb's table has in-frame clones only and misses some. Here the sample spans around 400,000 clones, around 87% being singletons. Material: peripheral blood. The chain couples TRBV9 to TRBJ2-2, with D unresolved. This receptor was obtained from a woman aged 55-69 years with COVID-19, enrolled during active disease. The CDR3: CASSGSISVSSNTGELFF. The CDR3 region has the DNA TGTGCCAGCAGCGGTTCGATAAGCGTCTCTTCGAACACCGGGGAGCTGTTTTTT.